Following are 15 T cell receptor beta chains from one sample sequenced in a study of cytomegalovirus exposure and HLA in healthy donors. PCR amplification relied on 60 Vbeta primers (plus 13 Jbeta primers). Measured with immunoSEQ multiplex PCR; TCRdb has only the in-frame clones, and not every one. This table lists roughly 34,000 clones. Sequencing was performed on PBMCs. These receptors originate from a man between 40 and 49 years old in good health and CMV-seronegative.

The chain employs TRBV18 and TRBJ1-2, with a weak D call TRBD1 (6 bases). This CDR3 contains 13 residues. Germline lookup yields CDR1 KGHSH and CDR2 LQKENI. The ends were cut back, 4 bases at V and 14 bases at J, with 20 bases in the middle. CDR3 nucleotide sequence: TGTGCCAGCTCACAAGGACAGAACTATGATGGAACCTTC. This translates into CASSQGQNYDGTF. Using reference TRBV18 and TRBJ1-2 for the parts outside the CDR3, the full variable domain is NAGVMQNPRHLVRRRGQEARLRCSPMKGHSHVYWYRQLPEEGLKFMVYLQKENIIDESGMPKERFSAEFPKEGPSILRIQQVVRGDSAAYFCASSQGQNYDGTFGSGTRLTVV.

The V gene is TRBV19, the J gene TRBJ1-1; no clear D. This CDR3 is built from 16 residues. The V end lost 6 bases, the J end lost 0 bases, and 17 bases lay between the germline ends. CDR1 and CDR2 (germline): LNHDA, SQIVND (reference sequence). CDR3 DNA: TGTGCCAGTAGCATTTTTCCGACATTCATGAACACTGAAGCTTTCTTT. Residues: CASSIFPTFMNTEAFF.

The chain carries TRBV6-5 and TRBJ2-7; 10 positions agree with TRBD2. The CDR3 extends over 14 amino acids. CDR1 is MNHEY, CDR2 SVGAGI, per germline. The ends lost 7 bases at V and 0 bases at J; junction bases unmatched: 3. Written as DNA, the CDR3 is TGTGCCAGCACCCGGACTAGCGGCTCCTACGAGCAGTACTTC. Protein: CASTRTSGSYEQYF.

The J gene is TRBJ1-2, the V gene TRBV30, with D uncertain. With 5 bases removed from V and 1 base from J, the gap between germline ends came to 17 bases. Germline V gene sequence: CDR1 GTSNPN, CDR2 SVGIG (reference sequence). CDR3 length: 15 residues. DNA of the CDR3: TGTGCCTGGGGCCGCCGCCTGGCACATAACTATGGCTACACCTTC. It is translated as CAWGRRLAHNYGYTF.

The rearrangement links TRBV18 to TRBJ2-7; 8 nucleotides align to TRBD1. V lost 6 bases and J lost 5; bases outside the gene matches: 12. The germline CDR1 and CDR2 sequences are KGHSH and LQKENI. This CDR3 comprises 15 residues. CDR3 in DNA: TGTGCCAGCTCTACGACAGGGGTCCAATTTCACGAGCAGTACTTC. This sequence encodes CASSTTGVQFHEQYF.

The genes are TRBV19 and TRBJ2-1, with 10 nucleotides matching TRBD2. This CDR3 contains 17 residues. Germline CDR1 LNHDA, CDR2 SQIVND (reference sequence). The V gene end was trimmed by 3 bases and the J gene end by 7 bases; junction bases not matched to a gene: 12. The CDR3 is CASSMVPSGRGGNEQFF. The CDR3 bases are TGTGCCAGTAGTATGGTTCCTAGCGGGAGAGGCGGGAATGAGCAGTTCTTC.

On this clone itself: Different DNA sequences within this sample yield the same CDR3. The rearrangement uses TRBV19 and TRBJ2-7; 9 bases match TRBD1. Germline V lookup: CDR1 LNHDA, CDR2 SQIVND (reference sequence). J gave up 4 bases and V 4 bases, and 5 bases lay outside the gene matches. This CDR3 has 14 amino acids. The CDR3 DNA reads TGTGCCAGTAGTACCCGGACAGGGGCTTACGAGCAGTACTTC. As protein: CASSTRTGAYEQYF.

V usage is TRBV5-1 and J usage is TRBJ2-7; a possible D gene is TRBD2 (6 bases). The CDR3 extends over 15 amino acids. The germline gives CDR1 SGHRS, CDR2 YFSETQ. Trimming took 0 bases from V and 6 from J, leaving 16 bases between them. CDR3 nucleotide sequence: TGCGCCAGCAGCTTGGGGTCGGGAGTCCTCGGCGAGCAGTACTTC. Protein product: CASSLGSGVLGEQYF. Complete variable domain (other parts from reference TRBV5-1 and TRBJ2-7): KAGVTQTPRYLIKTRGQQVTLSCSPISGHRSVSWYQQTPGQGLQFLFEYFSETQRNKGNFPGRFSGRQFSNSRSEMNVSTLELGDSALYLCASSLGSGVLGEQYFGPGTRLTVT.

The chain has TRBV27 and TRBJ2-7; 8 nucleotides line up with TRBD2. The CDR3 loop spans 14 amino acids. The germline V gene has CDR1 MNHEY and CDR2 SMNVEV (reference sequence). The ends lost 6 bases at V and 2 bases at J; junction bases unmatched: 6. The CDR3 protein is CASRGLVGAYEQYF. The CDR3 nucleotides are TGTGCCAGCAGGGGACTAGTAGGGGCCTACGAGCAGTACTTC.

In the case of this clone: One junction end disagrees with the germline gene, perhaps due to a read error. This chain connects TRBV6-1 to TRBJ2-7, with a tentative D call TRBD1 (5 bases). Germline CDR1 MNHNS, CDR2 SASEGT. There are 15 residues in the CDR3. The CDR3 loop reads CASSEAGQAPYEQYF. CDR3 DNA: TGTGCCAGCAGTGAAGCGGGGCAGGCACCCTACGAGCAGTATTTC.

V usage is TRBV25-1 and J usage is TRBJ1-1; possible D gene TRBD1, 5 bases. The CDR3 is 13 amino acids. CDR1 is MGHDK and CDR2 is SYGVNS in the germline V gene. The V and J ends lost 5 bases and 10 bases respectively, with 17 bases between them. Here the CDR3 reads CASSTSGGLGAFF. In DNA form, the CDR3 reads TGTGCCAGCAGTACCTCCGGGGGGTTGGGAGCTTTCTTT.

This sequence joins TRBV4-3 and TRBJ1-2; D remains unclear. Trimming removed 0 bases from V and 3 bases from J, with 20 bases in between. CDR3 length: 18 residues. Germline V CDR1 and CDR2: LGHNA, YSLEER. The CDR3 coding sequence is TGCGCCAGCAGCCAAGAAACTGGCCTTCCTCCCGGGGACTATGGCTACACCTTC. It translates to CASSQETGLPPGDYGYTF.

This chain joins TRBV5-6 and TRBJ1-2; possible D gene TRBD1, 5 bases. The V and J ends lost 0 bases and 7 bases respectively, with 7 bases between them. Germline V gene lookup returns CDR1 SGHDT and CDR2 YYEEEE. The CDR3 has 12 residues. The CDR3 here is CASSLAGFGYTF. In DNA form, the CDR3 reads TGTGCCAGCAGCTTGGCAGGGTTTGGCTACACCTTC.

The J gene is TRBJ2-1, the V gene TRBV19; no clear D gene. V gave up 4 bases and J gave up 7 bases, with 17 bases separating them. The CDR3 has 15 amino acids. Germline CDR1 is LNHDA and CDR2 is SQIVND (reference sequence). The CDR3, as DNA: TGTGCCAGTAGTAAAATCAATTTTCAGGTTAATGAGCAGTTCTTC. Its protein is CASSKINFQVNEQFF.

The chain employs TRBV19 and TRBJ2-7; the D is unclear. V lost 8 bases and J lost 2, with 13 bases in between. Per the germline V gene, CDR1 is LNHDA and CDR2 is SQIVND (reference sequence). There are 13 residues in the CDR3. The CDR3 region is CASSMAGAYEQYF. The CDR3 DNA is TGTGCCAGTTCCATGGCAGGTGCCTACGAGCAGTACTTC.